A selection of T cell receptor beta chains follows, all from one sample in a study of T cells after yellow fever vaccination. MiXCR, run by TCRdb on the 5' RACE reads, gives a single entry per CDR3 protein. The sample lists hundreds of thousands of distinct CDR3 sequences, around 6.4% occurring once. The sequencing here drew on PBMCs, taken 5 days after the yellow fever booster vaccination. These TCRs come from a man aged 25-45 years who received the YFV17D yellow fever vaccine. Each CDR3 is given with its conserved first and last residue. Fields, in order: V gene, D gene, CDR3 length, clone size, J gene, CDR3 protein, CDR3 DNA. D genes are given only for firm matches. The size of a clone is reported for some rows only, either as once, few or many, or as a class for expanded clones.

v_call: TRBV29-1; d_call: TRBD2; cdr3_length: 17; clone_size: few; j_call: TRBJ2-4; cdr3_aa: CSVAGTSGDRVQNIQYF; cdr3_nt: TGCAGCGTAGCTGGGACTAGCGGGGACCGGGTCCAAAACATTCAGTACTTC
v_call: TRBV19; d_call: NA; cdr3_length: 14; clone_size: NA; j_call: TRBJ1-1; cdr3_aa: CASKVIRENTEAFF; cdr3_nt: TGTGCCAGTAAGGTTATCCGGGAGAACACTGAAGCTTTCTTT
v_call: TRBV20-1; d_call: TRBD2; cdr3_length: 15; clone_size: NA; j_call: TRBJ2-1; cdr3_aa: CSAGLTSGVYNEQFF; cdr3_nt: TGCAGTGCTGGATTGACTAGCGGGGTATACAATGAGCAGTTCTTC
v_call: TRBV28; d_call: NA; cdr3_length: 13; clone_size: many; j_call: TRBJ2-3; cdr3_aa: CASSPPGEDTQYF; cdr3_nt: TGTGCCAGCAGTCCACCGGGGGAAGATACGCAGTATTTT
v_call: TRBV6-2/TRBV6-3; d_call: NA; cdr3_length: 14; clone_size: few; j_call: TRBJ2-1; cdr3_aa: CASSRLTSGNEQFF; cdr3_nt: TGTGCCAGCAGTCGACTTACGTCGGGCAATGAGCAGTTCTTC
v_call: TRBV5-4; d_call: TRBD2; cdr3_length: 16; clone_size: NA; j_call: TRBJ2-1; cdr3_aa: CASSLGASGPYNEQFF; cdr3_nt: TGTGCCAGCAGCTTGGGGGCTAGCGGTCCCTACAATGAGCAGTTCTTC
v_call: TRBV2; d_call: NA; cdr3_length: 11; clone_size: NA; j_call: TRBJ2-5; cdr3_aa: CASEKMKTQYF; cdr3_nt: TGTGCCAGCGAGAAGATGAAGACCCAGTACTTC
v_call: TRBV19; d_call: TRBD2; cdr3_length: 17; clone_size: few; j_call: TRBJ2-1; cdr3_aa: CASSQPPLAGGGNEQFF; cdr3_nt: TGTGCCAGTAGCCAGCCCCCCCTAGCGGGAGGAGGGAATGAGCAGTTCTTC
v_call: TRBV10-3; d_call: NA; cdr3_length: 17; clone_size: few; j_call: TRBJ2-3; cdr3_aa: CAIRHPTKAEQGDTQYF; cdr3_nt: TGTGCCATCAGACACCCCACCAAGGCCGAGCAGGGAGATACGCAGTATTTT
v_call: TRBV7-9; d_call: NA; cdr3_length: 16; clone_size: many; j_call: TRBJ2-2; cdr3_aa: CASSLHLVKNTGELFF; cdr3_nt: TGTGCCAGCAGCCTCCACCTAGTTAAGAACACCGGGGAGCTGTTTTTT
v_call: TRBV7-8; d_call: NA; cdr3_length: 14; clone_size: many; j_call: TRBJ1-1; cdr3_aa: CASSQLGRDTEAFF; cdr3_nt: TGTGCCAGCAGCCAGCTAGGAAGGGACACTGAAGCTTTCTTT
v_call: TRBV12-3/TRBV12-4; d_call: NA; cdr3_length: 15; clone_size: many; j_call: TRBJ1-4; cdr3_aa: CASSRYGSSGEKLFF; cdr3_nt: TGTGCCAGCAGTCGCTATGGTAGTTCGGGGGAAAAACTGTTTTTT
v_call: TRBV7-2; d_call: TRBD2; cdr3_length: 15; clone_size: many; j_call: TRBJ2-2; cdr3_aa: CASSLSGKDTGELFF; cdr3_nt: TGTGCCAGCAGCCTAAGCGGGAAAGACACCGGGGAGCTGTTTTTT
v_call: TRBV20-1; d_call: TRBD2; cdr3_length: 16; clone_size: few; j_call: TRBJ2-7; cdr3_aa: CSARTSGSSWSYEQYF; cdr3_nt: TGCAGTGCTAGGACTAGCGGGAGTTCCTGGTCCTACGAGCAGTACTTC
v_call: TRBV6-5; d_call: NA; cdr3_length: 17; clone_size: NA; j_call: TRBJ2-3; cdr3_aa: CASSYSARKESTDTQYF; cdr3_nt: TGTGCCAGCAGTTACTCAGCGAGGAAGGAGAGCACAGATACGCAGTATTTT
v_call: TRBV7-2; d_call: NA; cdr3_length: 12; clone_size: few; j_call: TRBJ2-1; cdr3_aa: CASHEGYNEQFF; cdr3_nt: TGTGCCAGCCACGAGGGCTACAATGAGCAGTTCTTC
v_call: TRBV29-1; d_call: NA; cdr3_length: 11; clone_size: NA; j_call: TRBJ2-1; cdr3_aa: CSVDRYNEQFF; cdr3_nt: TGCAGCGTTGACAGGTACAATGAGCAGTTCTTC
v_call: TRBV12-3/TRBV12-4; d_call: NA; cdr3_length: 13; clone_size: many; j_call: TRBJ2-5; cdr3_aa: CASSPQGHGTQYF; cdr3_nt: TGTGCCAGCAGTCCACAGGGTCATGGGACCCAGTACTTC
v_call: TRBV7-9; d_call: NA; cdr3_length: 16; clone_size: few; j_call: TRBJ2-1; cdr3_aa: CASSAPLVQGYNEQFF; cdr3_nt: TGTGCCAGCAGCGCGCCACTAGTTCAAGGGTACAATGAGCAGTTCTTC
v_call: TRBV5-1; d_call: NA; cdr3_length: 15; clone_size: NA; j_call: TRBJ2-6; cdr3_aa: CASSSNRDAANVLTF; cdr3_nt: TGCGCCAGCAGCTCCAACAGGGATGCGGCCAACGTCCTGACTTTC
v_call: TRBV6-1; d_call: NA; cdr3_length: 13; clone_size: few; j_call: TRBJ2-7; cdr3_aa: CASSEDVQGSLYF; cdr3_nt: TGTGCCAGCAGTGAAGATGTACAGGGATCTCTGTACTTC
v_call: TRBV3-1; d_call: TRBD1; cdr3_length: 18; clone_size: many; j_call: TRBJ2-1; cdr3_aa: CASSPTGGGKSSYNEQFF; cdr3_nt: TGTGCCAGCAGCCCAACAGGGGGCGGGAAGAGCTCCTACAATGAGCAGTTCTTC
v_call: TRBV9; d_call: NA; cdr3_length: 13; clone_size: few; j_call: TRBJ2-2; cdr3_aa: CASSVARGGELFF; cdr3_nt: TGTGCCAGCAGCGTAGCGAGGGGCGGGGAGCTGTTTTTT
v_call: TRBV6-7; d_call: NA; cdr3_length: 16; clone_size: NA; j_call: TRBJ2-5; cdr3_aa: CASRFPIRAPQETQYF; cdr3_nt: TGTGCCAGCAGATTCCCGATCCGGGCCCCCCAAGAGACCCAGTACTTC
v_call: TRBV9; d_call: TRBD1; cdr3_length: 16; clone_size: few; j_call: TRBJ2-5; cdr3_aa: CASSVTDRALGETQYF; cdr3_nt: TGTGCCAGCAGCGTGACGGACAGGGCGTTAGGGGAGACCCAGTACTTC
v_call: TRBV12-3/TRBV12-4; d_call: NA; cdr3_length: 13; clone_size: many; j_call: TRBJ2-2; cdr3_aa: CASRGPGVGELFF; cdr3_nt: TGTGCCAGCAGGGGGCCCGGTGTAGGGGAGCTGTTTTTT
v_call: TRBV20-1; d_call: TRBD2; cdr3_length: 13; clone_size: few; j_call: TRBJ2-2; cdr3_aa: CSAKAGAFGELFF; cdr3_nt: TGCAGTGCTAAAGCGGGAGCTTTCGGGGAGCTGTTTTTT
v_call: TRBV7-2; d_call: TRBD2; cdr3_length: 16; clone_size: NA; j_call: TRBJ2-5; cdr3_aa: CASSSLAGGRWETQYF; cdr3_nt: TGTGCCAGCAGCTCATTAGCGGGAGGTCGTTGGGAGACCCAGTACTTC
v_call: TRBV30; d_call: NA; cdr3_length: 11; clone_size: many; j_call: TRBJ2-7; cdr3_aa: CAHGTYYEQYF; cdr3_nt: TGTGCCCACGGGACGTACTACGAGCAGTACTTC
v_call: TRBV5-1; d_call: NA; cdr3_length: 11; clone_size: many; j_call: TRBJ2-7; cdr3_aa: CASSFRTEQYF; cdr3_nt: TGCGCCAGCAGCTTCCGGACCGAGCAGTACTTC
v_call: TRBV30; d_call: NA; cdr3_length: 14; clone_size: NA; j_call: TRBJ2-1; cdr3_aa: CAWSVGGTNNEQFF; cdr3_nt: TGTGCCTGGAGTGTAGGCGGGACCAACAATGAGCAGTTCTTC
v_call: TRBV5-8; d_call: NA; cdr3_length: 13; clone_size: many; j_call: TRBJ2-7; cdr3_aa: CASSLARLDEQYF; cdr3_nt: TGTGCCAGCAGCTTGGCCAGGTTGGACGAGCAGTACTTC
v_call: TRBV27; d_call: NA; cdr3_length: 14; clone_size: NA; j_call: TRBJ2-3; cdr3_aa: CASSRKDSTDTQYF; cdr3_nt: TGTGCCAGCAGTCGCAAGGACAGCACGGATACGCAGTATTTT
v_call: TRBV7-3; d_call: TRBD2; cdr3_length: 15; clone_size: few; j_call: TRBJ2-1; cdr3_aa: CASSLRLAGASEQFF; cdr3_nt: TGTGCCAGCAGCTTACGCCTAGCGGGAGCCAGTGAGCAGTTCTTC
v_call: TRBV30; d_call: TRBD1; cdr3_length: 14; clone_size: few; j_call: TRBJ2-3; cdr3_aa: CAWRRTGKTDTQYF; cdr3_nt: TGTGCCTGGAGGCGGACAGGAAAGACAGATACGCAGTATTTT
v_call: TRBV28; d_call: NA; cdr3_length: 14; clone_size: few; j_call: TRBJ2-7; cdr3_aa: CASSLLRGVYEQYF; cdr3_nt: TGTGCCAGCAGTCTTTTGCGCGGGGTATACGAGCAGTACTTC
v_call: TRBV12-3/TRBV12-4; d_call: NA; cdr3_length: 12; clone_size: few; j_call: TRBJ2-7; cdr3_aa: CASSTTHYEQYF; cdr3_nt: TGTGCCAGCAGTACTACACACTACGAGCAGTACTTC
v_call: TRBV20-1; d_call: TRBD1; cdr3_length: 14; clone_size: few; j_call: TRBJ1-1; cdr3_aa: CSADRVGLNTEAFF; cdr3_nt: TGCAGTGCAGACAGGGTCGGGCTGAACACTGAAGCTTTCTTT
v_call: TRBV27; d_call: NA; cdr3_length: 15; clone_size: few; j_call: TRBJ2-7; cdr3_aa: CASSLSYGSAYEQYF; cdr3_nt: TGTGCCAGCAGTTTATCATACGGGAGTGCCTACGAGCAGTACTTC
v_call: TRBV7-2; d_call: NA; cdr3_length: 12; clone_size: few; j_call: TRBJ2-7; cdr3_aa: CASSRLTYEQYF; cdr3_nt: TGTGCCAGCAGCAGACTGACGTACGAGCAGTACTTC
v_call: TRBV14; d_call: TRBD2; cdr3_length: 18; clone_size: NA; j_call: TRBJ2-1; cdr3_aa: CASSQARDPSGSSHEQFF; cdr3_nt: TGTGCCAGCAGCCAAGCCCGCGACCCTAGCGGGAGCTCCCATGAGCAGTTCTTC
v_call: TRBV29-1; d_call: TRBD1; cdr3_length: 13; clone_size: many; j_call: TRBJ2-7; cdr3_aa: CSVKNRGLYEQYF; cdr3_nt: TGCAGCGTTAAGAACAGGGGGCTCTACGAGCAGTACTTC
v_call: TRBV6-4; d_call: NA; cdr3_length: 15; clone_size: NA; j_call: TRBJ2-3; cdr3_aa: CASSVTGVPGDTQYF; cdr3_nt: TGTGCCAGCAGTGTTACGGGAGTCCCGGGAGATACGCAGTATTTT
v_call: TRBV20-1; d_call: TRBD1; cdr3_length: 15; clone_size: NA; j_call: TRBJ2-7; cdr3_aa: CSANVPGTGGYEQYF; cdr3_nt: TGCAGTGCTAACGTACCCGGGACAGGGGGCTACGAGCAGTACTTC
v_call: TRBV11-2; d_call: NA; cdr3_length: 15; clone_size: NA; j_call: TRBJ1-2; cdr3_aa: CASSLGLGTDYGYTF; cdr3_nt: TGTGCCAGCAGCTTAGGGTTGGGAACCGACTATGGCTACACCTTC
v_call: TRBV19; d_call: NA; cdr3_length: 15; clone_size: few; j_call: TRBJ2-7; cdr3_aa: CASSRTSNPEYEQYF; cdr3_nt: TGTGCCAGTAGTAGGACTTCCAATCCCGAGTACGAGCAGTACTTC
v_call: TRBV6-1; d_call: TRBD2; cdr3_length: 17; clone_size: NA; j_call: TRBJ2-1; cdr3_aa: CASSPVSTSAGHNEQFF; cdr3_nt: TGTGCCAGCAGTCCGGTATCTACTAGCGCGGGGCACAATGAGCAGTTCTTC
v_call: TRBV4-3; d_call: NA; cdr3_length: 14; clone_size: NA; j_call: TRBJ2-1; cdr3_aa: CASSQTLADNEQFF; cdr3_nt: TGCGCCAGCAGCCAAACTCTAGCAGACAATGAGCAGTTCTTC
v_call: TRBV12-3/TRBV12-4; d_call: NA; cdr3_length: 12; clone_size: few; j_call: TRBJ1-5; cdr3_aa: CASSLFRQPQHF; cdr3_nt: TGTGCCAGCAGTTTATTTCGCCAGCCCCAGCATTTT
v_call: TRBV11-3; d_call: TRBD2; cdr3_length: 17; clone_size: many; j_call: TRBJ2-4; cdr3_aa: CASSRPGLAVAKNIQYF; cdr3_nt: TGTGCCAGCAGCCGGCCGGGACTAGCGGTAGCCAAAAACATTCAGTACTTC
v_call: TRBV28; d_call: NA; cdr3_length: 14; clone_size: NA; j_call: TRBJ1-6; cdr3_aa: CASSLRQAFSPLHF; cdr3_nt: TGTGCCAGCAGTTTAAGACAGGCGTTCTCACCCCTCCACTTT
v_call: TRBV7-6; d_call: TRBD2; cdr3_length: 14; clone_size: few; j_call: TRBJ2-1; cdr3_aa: CASSFVSGMNEQFF; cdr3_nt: TGTGCCAGCAGCTTCGTGAGCGGGATGAATGAGCAGTTCTTC
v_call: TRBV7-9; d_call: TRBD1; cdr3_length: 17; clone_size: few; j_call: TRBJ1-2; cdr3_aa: CASSPNRGDRGRHGYTF; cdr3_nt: TGTGCCAGCAGCCCCAACCGGGGGGACAGGGGGCGTCATGGCTACACCTTC